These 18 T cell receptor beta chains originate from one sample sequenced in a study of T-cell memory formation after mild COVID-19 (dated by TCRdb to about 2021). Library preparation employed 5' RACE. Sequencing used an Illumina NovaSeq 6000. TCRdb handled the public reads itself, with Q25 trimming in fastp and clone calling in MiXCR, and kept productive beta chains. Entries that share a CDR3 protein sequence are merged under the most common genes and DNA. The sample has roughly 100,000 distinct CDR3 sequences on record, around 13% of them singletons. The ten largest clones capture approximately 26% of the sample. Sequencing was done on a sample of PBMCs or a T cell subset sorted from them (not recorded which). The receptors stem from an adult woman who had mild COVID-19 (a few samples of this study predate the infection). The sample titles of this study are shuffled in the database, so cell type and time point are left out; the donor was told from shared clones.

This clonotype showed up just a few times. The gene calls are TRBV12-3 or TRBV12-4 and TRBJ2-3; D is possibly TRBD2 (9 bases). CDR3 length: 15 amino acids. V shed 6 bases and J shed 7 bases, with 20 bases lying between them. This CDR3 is CASSQGASGINTQYF. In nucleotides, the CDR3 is TGTGCCAGCAGCCAGGGGGCTAGCGGGATAAATACGCAGTATTTT.

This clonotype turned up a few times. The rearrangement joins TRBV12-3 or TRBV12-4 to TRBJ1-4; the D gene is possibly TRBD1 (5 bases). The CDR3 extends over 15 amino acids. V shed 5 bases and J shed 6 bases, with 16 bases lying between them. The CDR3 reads CASSNRFLGYEKLFF. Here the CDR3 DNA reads TGTGCCAGCAGTAACAGGTTTCTCGGTTATGAAAAACTGTTTTTT.

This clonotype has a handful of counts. Here the CDR3 reads CATPGYTSGRKETQYF. The CDR3 DNA reads TGCGCCACCCCGGGTTATACTAGCGGGAGAAAAGAGACCCAGTACTTC. The V gene is TRBV4-3, the J gene TRBJ2-5; 11 bases line up with TRBD2. Unmatched junction bases numbered 13, after V lost 10 bases and J lost 3 bases. The V gene's germline CDR1 is LGHNA and CDR2 YSLEER. There are 16 residues in the CDR3.

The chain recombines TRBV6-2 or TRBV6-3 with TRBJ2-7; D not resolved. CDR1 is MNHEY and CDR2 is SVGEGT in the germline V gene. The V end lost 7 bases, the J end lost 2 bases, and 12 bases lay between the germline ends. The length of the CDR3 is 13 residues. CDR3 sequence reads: CASTTPETYEQYF. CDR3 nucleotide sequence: TGTGCCAGCACCACACCAGAGACCTACGAGCAGTACTTC.

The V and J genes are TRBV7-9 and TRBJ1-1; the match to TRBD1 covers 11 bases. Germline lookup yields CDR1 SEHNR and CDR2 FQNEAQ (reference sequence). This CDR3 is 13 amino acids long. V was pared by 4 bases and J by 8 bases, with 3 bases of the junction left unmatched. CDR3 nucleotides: TGTGCCAGCAGCTACGGGACAGGGGGGGAAGCTTTCTTT. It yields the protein CASSYGTGGEAFF.

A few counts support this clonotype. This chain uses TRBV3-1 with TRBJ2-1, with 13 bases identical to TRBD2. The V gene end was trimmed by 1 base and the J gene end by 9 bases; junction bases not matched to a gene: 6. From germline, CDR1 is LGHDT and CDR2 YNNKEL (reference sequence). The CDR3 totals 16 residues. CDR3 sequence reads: CASSQAGLAGSVEQFF. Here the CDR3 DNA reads TGTGCCAGCAGCCAAGCGGGACTAGCGGGAAGCGTTGAGCAGTTCTTC.

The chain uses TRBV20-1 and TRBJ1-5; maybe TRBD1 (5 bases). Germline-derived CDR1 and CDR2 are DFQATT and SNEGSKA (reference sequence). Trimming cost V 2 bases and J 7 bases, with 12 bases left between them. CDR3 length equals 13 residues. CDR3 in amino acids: CSARQGGGQPQHF. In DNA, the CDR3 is TGCAGTGCTAGACAGGGTGGAGGGCAGCCCCAGCATTTT.

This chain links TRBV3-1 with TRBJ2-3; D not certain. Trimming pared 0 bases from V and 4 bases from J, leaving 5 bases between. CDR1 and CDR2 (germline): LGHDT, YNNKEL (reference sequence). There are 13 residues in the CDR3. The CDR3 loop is CASSQDTADTQYF. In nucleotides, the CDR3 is TGTGCCAGCAGCCAAGATACGGCAGATACGCAGTATTTT.

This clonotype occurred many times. In DNA, the CDR3 is TGTGCCAGCAGCTTCGGCTCTGGGGCCAACGTCCTGACTTTC. It encodes CASSFGSGANVLTF. The chain has TRBV5-6 and TRBJ2-6; D gene uncertain. CDR1 is SGHDT and CDR2 is YYEEEE in the germline V gene. The germline V and J ends were trimmed by 2 bases and 0 bases, with 3 bases remaining between them. CDR3 length: 14 residues.

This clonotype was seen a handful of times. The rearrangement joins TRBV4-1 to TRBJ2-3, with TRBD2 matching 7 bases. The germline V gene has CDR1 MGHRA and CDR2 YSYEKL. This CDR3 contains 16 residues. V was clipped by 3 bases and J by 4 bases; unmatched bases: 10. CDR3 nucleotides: TGCGCCAGCAGCCAGGAAGGACTAGGGTTCCCAGATACGCAGTATTTT. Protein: CASSQEGLGFPDTQYF.

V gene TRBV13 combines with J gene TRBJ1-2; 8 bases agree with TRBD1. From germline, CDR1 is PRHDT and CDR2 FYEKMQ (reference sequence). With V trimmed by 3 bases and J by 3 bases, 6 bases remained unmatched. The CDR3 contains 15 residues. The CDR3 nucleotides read TGTGCCAGCAGCTTGACAGGGGAGGATGACTATGGCTACACCTTC. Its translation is CASSLTGEDDYGYTF.

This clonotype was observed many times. The CDR3 sequence is CASSVDPAHSGPSYNEQFF. For the CDR3, the DNA is TGTGCCAGCAGCGTAGATCCCGCGCATAGCGGCCCATCCTACAATGAGCAGTTCTTC. This chain joins TRBV9 and TRBJ2-1; tentative D call: TRBD2 (6 bases). Trimming took 0 bases from V and 1 from J, leaving 20 bases between them. The V gene's germline CDR1 is SGDLS and CDR2 YYNGEE. The CDR3 sequence is 19 residues long.

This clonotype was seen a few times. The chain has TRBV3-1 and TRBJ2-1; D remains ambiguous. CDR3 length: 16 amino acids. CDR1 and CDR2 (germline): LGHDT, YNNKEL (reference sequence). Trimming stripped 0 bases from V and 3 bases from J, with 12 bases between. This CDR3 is CASSQDPARFYNEQFF. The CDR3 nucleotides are TGTGCCAGCAGCCAAGATCCCGCTCGATTCTACAATGAGCAGTTCTTC.

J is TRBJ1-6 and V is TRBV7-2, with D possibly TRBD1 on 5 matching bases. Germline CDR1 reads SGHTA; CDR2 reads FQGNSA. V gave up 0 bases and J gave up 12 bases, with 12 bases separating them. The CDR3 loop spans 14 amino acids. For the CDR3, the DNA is TGTGCCAGCAGCTTAGCTATGGGGGAGGTACCCCTCCACTTT. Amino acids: CASSLAMGEVPLHF.

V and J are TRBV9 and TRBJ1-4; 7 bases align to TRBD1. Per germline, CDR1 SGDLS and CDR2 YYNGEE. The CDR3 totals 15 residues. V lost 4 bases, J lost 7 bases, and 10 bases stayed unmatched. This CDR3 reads CASSPGTASAEKLFF. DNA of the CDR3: TGTGCCAGCAGCCCAGGGACAGCTAGTGCTGAAAAACTGTTTTTT.

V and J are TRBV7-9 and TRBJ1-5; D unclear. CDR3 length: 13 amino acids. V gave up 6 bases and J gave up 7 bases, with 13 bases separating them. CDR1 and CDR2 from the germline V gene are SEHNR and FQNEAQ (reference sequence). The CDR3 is CASSGGFLQPQHF. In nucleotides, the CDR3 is TGTGCCAGCAGTGGAGGGTTTTTGCAGCCCCAGCATTTT.

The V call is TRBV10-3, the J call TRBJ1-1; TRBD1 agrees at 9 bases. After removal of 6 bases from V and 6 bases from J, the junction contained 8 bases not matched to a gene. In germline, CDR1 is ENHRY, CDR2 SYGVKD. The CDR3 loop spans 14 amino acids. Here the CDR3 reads CAISGTGRKAEAFF. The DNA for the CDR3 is TGTGCCATCAGCGGGACAGGGCGTAAAGCTGAAGCTTTCTTT.

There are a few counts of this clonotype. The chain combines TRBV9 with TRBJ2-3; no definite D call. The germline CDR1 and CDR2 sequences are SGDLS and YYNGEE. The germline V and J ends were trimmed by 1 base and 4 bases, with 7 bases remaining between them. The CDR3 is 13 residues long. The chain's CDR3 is CASSVFGPDTQYF. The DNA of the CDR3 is TGTGCCAGCAGCGTATTCGGCCCAGATACGCAGTATTTT.